One sample yielded the 16 T cell receptor beta chains listed below, sequenced in a study of blood T cells in healthy people across ages. With a J-beta primer mix and a sample-barcoded 5' primer, a second PCR ran about 7 to 12 cycles. Each CDR3 protein is one row after TCRdb ran MiXCR on the 5' RACE reads. Among fewer than 950,000 distinct CDR3 sequences listed, roughly 34% were seen once. Material for sequencing was blood. The origin of the receptors is a man between 18 and 35 years old in good health.

Details on this clonotype: At one end the junction does not follow the germline gene, possibly because of a read error. This rearrangement joins TRBV4-1 to TRBJ1-2; 9 bases are shared with TRBD1. Per the germline V gene, CDR1 is MGHRA and CDR2 is YSYEKL. CDR3 length: 15 residues. CDR3 loop: CVSSHVGQGNYGYTF. The CDR3 coding sequence is TGCGTCAGCAGCCACGTCGGACAGGGGAACTATGGCTACACCTTC.

The chain is built from TRBV6-5 and TRBJ2-7; 12 bases are a match to TRBD2. The V gene end was trimmed by 0 bases and the J gene end by 3 bases; junction bases not matched to a gene: 9. The CDR3 has 18 amino acids. CDR1 and CDR2 (germline): MNHEY, SVGAGI. CDR3 coding DNA: TGTGCCAGCAGTTACTCGGTCCCTAGCGGGGGGGTAAACTACGAGCAGTACTTC. Its protein is CASSYSVPSGGVNYEQYF.

V gene TRBV9 combines with J gene TRBJ1-6; weak D call: TRBD1 (5 bases). V was pared by 0 bases and J by 7 bases, with 11 bases between. Germline V CDR1 and CDR2: SGDLS, YYNGEE. The CDR3 is made up of 15 amino acids. CDR3 in amino acids: CASSVGAGSNSPLHF. CDR3 DNA sequence: TGTGCCAGCAGCGTAGGGGCAGGGTCGAATTCACCCCTCCACTTT.

The chain couples TRBV28 to TRBJ1-2; no definite D call. Per the germline V gene, CDR1 is MDHEN and CDR2 is SYDVKM. Deletions cut 3 bases from V and 4 bases from J, with 15 bases between. CDR3 length: 15 amino acids. CDR3 sequence reads: CASSLGATFGYGYTF. The CDR3 DNA is TGTGCCAGCAGTTTGGGAGCGACCTTCGGCTATGGCTACACCTTC.

The chain couples TRBV15 to TRBJ2-2, with 7 bases aligning to TRBD1. CDR3 length equals 14 residues. Germline V gene sequence: CDR1 LNHNV, CDR2 YYDKDF (reference sequence). With V trimmed by 1 base and J by 4 bases, 0 bases remained unmatched. CDR3 loop: CATSRGQGTGELFF. In nucleotides, the CDR3 is TGTGCCACCAGCAGAGGACAGGGCACCGGGGAGCTGTTTTTT.

The rearrangement joins TRBV29-1 to TRBJ2-2; possible D gene TRBD2, 5 bases. Germline CDR1 reads SQVTM; CDR2 reads ANQGSEA. V was clipped by 4 bases and J by 5 bases, with 11 bases between them. This CDR3 is built from 13 residues. For the CDR3, the DNA is TGCAGCGTTGGCCCCGGGGATACCGGGGAGCTGTTTTTT. Protein sequence: CSVGPGDTGELFF.

This clonotype has more than one count but fewer than ten. This rearrangement joins TRBV11-2 to TRBJ2-1; TRBD2 agrees at 8 bases. The J segment lost 12 bases and the V segment lost 3 bases, leaving 13 bases of the junction unmatched. Germline CDR1 SGHAT, CDR2 FQNNGV. There are 15 residues in the CDR3. The CDR3 DNA is TGTGCCAGCAGCTTCAGCGGGGGCCCCGTGGTGGTGCAGTTCTTC. Translation gives CASSFSGGPVVVQFF. Combining the CDR3 with reference TRBV11-2 and TRBJ2-1 gives the whole variable domain EAGVAQSPRYKIIEKRQSVAFWCNPISGHATLYWYQQILGQGPKLLIQFQNNGVVDDSQLPKDRFSAERLKGVDSTLKIQPAKLEDSAVYLCASSFSGGPVVVQFFGPGTRLTVL.

Notes on this clonotype: Sequence at one end of the junction differs from germline and may be a read error. The chain combines TRBV10-3 with TRBJ1-1; 7 nucleotides match TRBD1. CDR3 length equals 13 residues. Germline-derived CDR1 and CDR2 are ENHRY and SYGVKD. The CDR3 reads CAVRGTGNTEAFF. CDR3 coding DNA: TGTGCCGTCAGGGGGACGGGGAACACTGAAGCTTTCTTT.

V gene TRBV20-1 combines with J gene TRBJ1-4; tentative D call: TRBD1 (6 bases). V was pared by 3 bases and J by 13 bases, with 15 bases between. CDR3 size: 12 residues. Germline V gene data show CDR1 as DFQATT and CDR2 as SNEGSKA (reference sequence). The CDR3 nucleotides read TGCAGTGCTAGTAGTGGGACAAGCGGACTGTTTTTT. Its protein product is CSASSGTSGLFF.

The genes are TRBV4-3 and TRBJ2-1; D gene uncertain. V was cut by 0 bases and J by 10 bases, with 16 bases left in between. Germline values: CDR1 LGHNA, CDR2 YSLEER. This CDR3 spans 15 amino acids. CDR3 nucleotides: TGCGCCAGCAGCCAAGATGAGTCCGGGTCCTACGAGCAGTTCTTC. The encoded protein is CASSQDESGSYEQFF.

In DNA, the CDR3 is TGTGCCAGCACCCCGACGGGACTAGCGGGGGAAACCGGGGAGCTGTTTTTT. It is translated as CASTPTGLAGETGELFF. The V and J genes are TRBV12-3 or TRBV12-4 and TRBJ2-2; TRBD2 matches at 14 bases. CDR3 length: 17 residues. V dropped 7 bases and J dropped 5; count of bases not matched to a gene: 9.

This clonotype has more than one count but fewer than ten. This chain connects TRBV7-2 to TRBJ2-5; D possibly uses TRBD1 or TRBD2 (6 bases each). CDR1 and CDR2 (germline): SGHTA, FQGNSA. Trimming took off 1 base at V and 0 bases at J, with 15 bases between the two ends. This CDR3 spans 17 amino acids. In DNA, the CDR3 is TGTGCCAGCAGCTTAGGGGGGGCTAGGTGGTACCAAGAGACCCAGTACTTC. It is translated as CASSLGGARWYQETQYF.

This clonotype showed up many times. The V and J genes are TRBV4-3 and TRBJ2-3, with D hard to call. With 0 bases removed from V and 6 bases from J, the gap between germline ends came to 10 bases. The CDR3 runs to 14 residues. The germline gives CDR1 LGHNA, CDR2 YSLEER. The CDR3 DNA reads as TGCGCCAGCAGCCAAGATCACCCGGGTGATACGCAGTATTTT. Translation gives CASSQDHPGDTQYF.

The chain is built from TRBV4-1 and TRBJ2-5; no clear D. This CDR3 region has 12 residues. V shed 6 bases and J shed 11 bases, with 16 bases lying between them. Germline CDR1 is MGHRA and CDR2 is YSYEKL. The CDR3 bases are TGCGCCAGCAGGACACCGGGTAATGAGCAGTACTTC. Protein: CASRTPGNEQYF.

This sequence joins TRBV11-1 and TRBJ2-5; 7 nucleotides line up with TRBD1. CDR3 size: 14 residues. CDR1 is SGHAT and CDR2 is FQDESV in the germline V gene (reference sequence). Trimming took 4 bases from V and 4 from J; bases not matched to a gene: 6. The CDR3, as DNA: TGTGCCAGCAGCTCAACTTCAGGGGGAGAGACCCAGTACTTC. The encoded protein is CASSSTSGGETQYF.

The rearrangement links TRBV10-3 to TRBJ1-5; 7 bases map to TRBD1. The germline V gene has CDR1 ENHRY and CDR2 SYGVKD. J lost 2 bases, V lost 2 bases, and 3 bases had no gene match. The CDR3 is made up of 15 amino acids. CDR3 region: CAISEGGQGNQPQHF. CDR3 nucleotide sequence: TGTGCCATCAGTGAGGGAGGACAGGGCAATCAGCCCCAGCATTTT.